This T cell receptor beta chain came from a study of T cells in Graves' hyperthyroidism and ophthalmopathy. Points from the study as a whole: The model's output predicted ophthalmopathy at a median of about 5.9 months prior to onset. Most thyroid clonotypes with frequency above 0.001 were detected in blood.

This clonotype was counted only a few times. As yet, its antigen is unknown. Orbital computed tomography, thyroid ultrasound, serum thyroxine and TRAb, and clinical symptoms together informed the diagnoses. The TCR beta CDR3 regions underwent amplification using RNA transcripts as the source. First-round RT-PCR targeting the TCR CDR3 was performed with the HTBI primer set. TCRdb recomputed calls from the multiplex PCR reads with MiXCR, one row per CDR3 protein. The sample contains 300,000 to 350,000 distinct CDR3 sequences, around 23% of which appear only once. The CDR3 contains 12 residues. V lost 0 bases to trimming and J lost 3 bases, with 3 bases between them. In germline, CDR1 is MNHNS, CDR2 SASEGT.

The rearrangement joins TRBV6-1 to TRBJ2-7, with D hard to call. The receptor comes from a woman aged 45-65 years with Graves' hyperthyroidism. The source material was blood. CDR3 sequence: CASSEARYEQYF. The CDR3 bases are TGTGCCAGCAGTGAAGCTCGCTACGAGCAGTACTTC.